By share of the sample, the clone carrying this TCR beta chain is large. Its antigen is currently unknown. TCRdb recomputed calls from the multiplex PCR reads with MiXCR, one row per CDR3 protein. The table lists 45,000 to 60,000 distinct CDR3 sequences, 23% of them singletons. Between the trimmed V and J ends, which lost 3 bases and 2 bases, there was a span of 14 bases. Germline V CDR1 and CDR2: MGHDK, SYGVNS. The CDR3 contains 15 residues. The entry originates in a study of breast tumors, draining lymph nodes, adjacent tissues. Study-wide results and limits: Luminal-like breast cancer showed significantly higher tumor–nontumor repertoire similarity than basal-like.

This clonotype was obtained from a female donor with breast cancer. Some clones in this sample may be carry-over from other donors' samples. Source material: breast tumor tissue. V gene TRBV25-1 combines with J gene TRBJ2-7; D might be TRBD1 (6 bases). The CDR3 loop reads CASSEGDTPPYEQYF. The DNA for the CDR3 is TGTGCCAGCAGTGAGGGGGACACGCCACCCTACGAGCAGTACTTC.